The 18 T cell receptor beta chains given below trace back to one sample, sequenced in a study of T cells in Graves' hyperthyroidism and ophthalmopathy. It was RNA transcripts that yielded the amplified TCR beta CDR3 regions. The HTBI primer set served for first-round RT-PCR of the TCR CDR3. TCRdb re-derived calls from the multiplex PCR reads in MiXCR, one entry per CDR3 protein. The sample has 500,000 to 650,000 distinct CDR3 sequences; 14% are singletons. The sequencing sample was made of blood. These receptors were collected from a middle-aged woman with Graves' hyperthyroidism.

The V call is TRBV27, the J call TRBJ1-5; 8 bases line up with TRBD1. Germline CDR1 reads MNHEY; CDR2 reads SMNVEV (reference sequence). There are 15 residues in the CDR3. The V and J ends lost 6 bases and 4 bases, in that order; junction bases with no gene match: 8. The CDR3 sequence: CASRRGTGVNQPQHF. Written as DNA, the CDR3 is TGTGCCAGCAGACGAGGGACAGGAGTAAATCAGCCCCAGCATTTT.

This clonotype has ten or more counts. The chain joins TRBV28 to TRBJ2-3; TRBD1 is a possible D gene (6 bases). V was shortened by 3 bases and J by 1 base, with 14 bases between the two germline ends. The CDR3 length is 16 residues. Per the germline V gene, CDR1 is MDHEN and CDR2 is SYDVKM. CDR3 sequence (DNA): TGTGCCAGCAGTTTGGGACAACTAACCCGCACAGATACGCAGTATTTT. Translated, it gives CASSLGQLTRTDTQYF.

This clonotype has only one observation. CDR3 sequence reads: CSAREAGGAGDCGDRGRNTGELFF. CDR3 DNA: TGCAGTGCTAGAGAGGCAGGGGGCGCGGGCGATTGTGGGGACAGGGGGCGCAACACCGGGGAGCTGTTTTTT. V is TRBV20-1 and J is TRBJ2-2; 12 bases are a match to TRBD1. J was trimmed by 2 bases and V by 0 bases; bases with no gene match: 25. CDR1 is DFQATT, CDR2 SNEGSKA, per germline (reference sequence). CDR3 length: 24 residues.

The gene calls are TRBV6-1 and TRBJ1-5; D perhaps matches TRBD1 (5 bases). Germline assignment: CDR1 MNHNS and CDR2 SASEGT. The V end was cut by 1 base, the J end by 7 bases, with 8 bases between. The length of the CDR3 is 13 residues. The CDR3 nucleotides read TGTGCCAGCAGTGAAGACGGACACCAGCCCCAGCATTTT. Protein sequence: CASSEDGHQPQHF.

Details on this clonotype: A single base separates this from a much larger clone, so it may be a read error. V and J are TRBV15 and TRBJ1-1; 7 positions match TRBD1. Germline assignment: CDR1 LNHNV and CDR2 YYDKDF (reference sequence). CDR3 length: 14 amino acids. CDR3 DNA sequence: TGTGCCACCAGCAGAGGGGACAGCAACATTGAAGCTTTCTTT. This translates into CATSRGDSNIEAFF.

V is TRBV4-1 and J is TRBJ2-1; maybe TRBD2 (6 bases). This CDR3 contains 19 residues. Trimming removed 1 base from V and 0 bases from J, with 19 bases in between. Germline V gives CDR1 MGHRA, CDR2 YSYEKL. The CDR3 DNA reads as TGCGCCAGCAGCCAAGTATTTGGGGGGACTCTTAGCTCCTACAATGAGCAGTTCTTC. It encodes CASSQVFGGTLSSYNEQFF.

Points on this clonotype: This could be a read error, since a much larger clone is one nucleotide away. Since the CDR3 does not end with the conserved phenylalanine or tryptophan, this likely comes from a read error. This chain connects TRBV7-3 to TRBJ1-1, with D unresolved. This CDR3 spans 14 amino acids. With 5 bases removed from V and 4 bases from J, the gap between germline ends came to 14 bases. Germline V gives CDR1 SGHTA, CDR2 FQGTGA. The CDR3 DNA is TGTGCCAGCAGCCCAAGCGCGGGTAGCACTGAAGCTTTCTTG. Translation: CASSPSAGSTEAFL.

This clonotype was counted only a few times. The chain couples TRBV5-1 to TRBJ1-1; no clear D. Trimming cost V 7 bases and J 1 base, with 14 bases left between them. The CDR3 contains 14 residues. Germline V gene data show CDR1 as SGHRS and CDR2 as YFSETQ. As DNA, the CDR3 is TGCGCCAGCCACTCTCAGGAGCCGAACACTGAAGCTTTCTTT. Translation: CASHSQEPNTEAFF.

V gene TRBV29-1 combines with J gene TRBJ2-7; TRBD1 matches 8 bases. Germline V gene data show CDR1 as SQVTM and CDR2 as ANQGSEA. This CDR3 is 13 amino acids long. The junction had 6 bases not matched to a gene; V was cut back by 6 bases and J by 2 bases. The CDR3 region is CSVGTGPPYEQYF. CDR3 DNA sequence: TGCAGCGTAGGGACAGGCCCCCCCTACGAGCAGTACTTC.

This rearrangement joins TRBV20-1 to TRBJ1-2; no clear D. The germline gives CDR1 DFQATT, CDR2 SNEGSKA (reference sequence). The CDR3 consists of 12 residues. Trimming took 6 bases from V and 0 from J, leaving 8 bases between them. The CDR3 DNA reads TGCAGTGCCCCCACAGCTAACTATGGCTACACCTTC. Residues: CSAPTANYGYTF.

This chain uses TRBV20-1 with TRBJ2-5; 11 bases are a match to TRBD2. This CDR3 contains 14 residues. V trimming: 1 base; J trimming: 5 bases; junction bases outside the gene matches: 3. Germline V gene lookup returns CDR1 DFQATT and CDR2 SNEGSKA (reference sequence). For the CDR3, the DNA is TGCAGTGCTAGAGTACTAGCGGGAGTGGAGACCCAGTACTTC. This gives the protein CSARVLAGVETQYF.

This clonotype came up many times. The rearrangement links TRBV5-1 to TRBJ1-3, with a possible D match to TRBD1 (6 bases). The germline gives CDR1 SGHRS, CDR2 YFSETQ. V lost 4 bases, J lost 1 base, and 12 bases lay in between. The CDR3 loop spans 15 amino acids. Here the CDR3 reads CASSTRTGSGNTIYF. CDR3 nucleotide sequence: TGCGCCAGCAGCACCCGCACAGGGTCTGGAAACACCATATATTTT.

The rearrangement links TRBV24-1 to TRBJ2-1; D may be TRBD1 (6 bases). The CDR3 spans 14 residues. CDR1 is KGHDR, CDR2 SFDVKD, per germline. V lost 3 bases to trimming and J lost 3 bases, with 8 bases between them. CDR3 amino acids: CATSDRGHYNEQFF. The CDR3 nucleotides are TGTGCCACCAGTGATAGGGGACACTACAATGAGCAGTTCTTC.

This clonotype appeared many times. This chain uses TRBV11-2 with TRBJ2-4, with 7 bases that match TRBD1. Trimming cost V 5 bases and J 8 bases; bases outside gene matches: 9. The germline gives CDR1 SGHAT, CDR2 FQNNGV. This CDR3 has 14 amino acids. The DNA of the CDR3 is TGTGCCAGCAGCGACAGACAGGGTTTCGACATTCAGTACTTC. It specifies CASSDRQGFDIQYF.

V is TRBV7-2 and J is TRBJ1-2; a weak D match, TRBD1 (6 bases). V shed 5 bases and J shed 7 bases, with 20 bases lying between them. This CDR3 is 15 amino acids long. Germline CDR1 is SGHTA and CDR2 is FQGNSA. The CDR3: CASSEGGLGAVGYTF. CDR3 bases: TGTGCCAGCAGCGAGGGAGGTCTGGGGGCGGTTGGCTACACCTTC.

The chain carries TRBV27 and TRBJ1-3; the match to TRBD1 covers 7 bases. Germline V gives CDR1 MNHEY, CDR2 SMNVEV (reference sequence). The CDR3 loop spans 17 amino acids. Trimming cost V 4 bases and J 4 bases; bases outside gene matches: 13. The CDR3, as DNA: TGTGCCAGCAGTTCTATCAGGGGGACTATAGGGGGAAACACCATATATTTT. This sequence encodes CASSSIRGTIGGNTIYF.

The J gene is TRBJ2-1, the V gene TRBV6-5, with a weak D call TRBD1 (6 bases). V was shortened by 2 bases and J by 7 bases, with 9 bases between the two germline ends. CDR3 length: 13 amino acids. Germline CDR1 MNHEY, CDR2 SVGAGI. CDR3 nucleotide sequence: TGTGCCAGCAGTTACGGGGACACGAATGAGCAGTTCTTC. Protein: CASSYGDTNEQFF.

V usage is TRBV11-1 and J usage is TRBJ1-1; 7 positions agree with TRBD1. V dropped 7 bases and J dropped 4; count of bases not matched to a gene: 6. The V gene's germline CDR1 is SGHAT and CDR2 FQDESV (reference sequence). The CDR3 runs 13 residues. As DNA, the CDR3 is TGTGCCAGCACCAAGGGGGCCAGCACTGAAGCTTTCTTT. This translates into CASTKGASTEAFF.